This record looks at one TCR beta chain sequence and its context. Its antigen is still unknown. The entry originates in a study of cytomegalovirus exposure and HLA in healthy donors. The repertoire was sequenced with immunoSEQ multiplex PCR; TCRdb's copy has only in-frame clones and lacks some. The table shows tens of thousands of clones, with 85% to 95% occurring only once. Broader study findings: The CMV antigen specificity of a few CMV-associated chains was confirmed through in vitro analysis. The study designated 150 to 200 TCR beta chains cytomegalovirus-associated.

Sample: PBMCs. This clonotype was sampled from a woman aged 25 to 39 in good health and CMV-seropositive.

The CDR3 DNA follows: TGTGCCATCAGTGAACTAGATTTCCTAGAGACCCAGTACTTC. As protein: CAISELDFLETQYF. The rearrangement links TRBV10-3 to TRBJ2-5, with a possible D match to TRBD2 (5 bases). This CDR3 is 14 amino acids long. V was pared by 3 bases and J by 4 bases, with 12 bases between. Germline V gene sequence: CDR1 ENHRY, CDR2 SYGVKD.